Below are 21 T cell receptor beta chains sequenced from a single sample in a study of siplizumab effects on memory and regulatory T cells. Method: immunoSEQ multiplex PCR; TCRdb's copy keeps in-frame clones and lacks some. The sample has around 100,000 clones, about 94% seen once. The sequenced sample was non-Treg CD4+ T cells sorted from blood. The receptors were sampled from a human donor in good health.

The CDR3 here is CASSQEVVETSGRQETQYF. The CDR3 DNA reads as TGCGCCAGCAGCCAAGAAGTAGTAGAGACTAGCGGGAGACAAGAGACCCAGTACTTC. This sequence joins TRBV4-1 and TRBJ2-5; 12 positions match TRBD2. The CDR3 spans 19 residues. Germline-derived CDR1 and CDR2 are MGHRA and YSYEKL. J lost 2 bases, V lost 0 bases, and 10 bases had no gene match.

V and J are TRBV15 and TRBJ2-3; D may be TRBD1 or TRBD2 (5 bases each). V lost 4 bases to trimming and J lost 2 bases, with 13 bases between them. CDR1 is LNHNV and CDR2 is YYDKDF in the germline V gene (reference sequence). The CDR3 length is 15 residues. The CDR3 protein is CATSTQDLYTDTQYF. CDR3 nucleotides: TGTGCCACCAGCACACAGGACTTGTACACAGATACGCAGTATTTT.

The chain recombines TRBV7-2 with TRBJ2-3, with D possibly TRBD2 on 5 matching bases. The CDR3 contains 15 residues. Germline V gene data show CDR1 as SGHTA and CDR2 as FQGNSA. Trimming took 1 base from V and 2 from J, leaving 10 bases between them. CDR3 sequence (DNA): TGTGCCAGCAGCTTAGGGCTAGCTTCCACAGATACGCAGTATTTT. This encodes CASSLGLASTDTQYF.

The chain is built from TRBV5-8 and TRBJ2-3; 8 bases map to TRBD1. CDR3 length: 15 amino acids. Per germline, CDR1 SGHTS and CDR2 YDEGEE. V trimming: 4 bases; J trimming: 5 bases; junction bases outside the gene matches: 9. CDR3: CASSQGAGPLDTQYF. As DNA, the CDR3 is TGTGCCAGCAGCCAGGGGGCGGGCCCCCTAGATACGCAGTATTTT.

This sequence joins TRBV6-1 and TRBJ1-6, with unresolved D. Germline CDR1 is MNHNS and CDR2 is SASEGT. Trimming removed 0 bases at V and 7 bases at J, with 10 bases between. This CDR3 comprises 15 residues. CDR3 sequence: CASSEAATANSPLHF. CDR3 DNA: TGTGCCAGCAGTGAAGCTGCCACAGCGAATTCACCCCTCCACTTT.

V and J are TRBV2 and TRBJ1-1; the match to TRBD1 covers 7 bases. This CDR3 is 15 amino acids long. With 6 bases clipped from V and 4 bases from J, the junction kept 11 bases outside the gene matches. In germline, CDR1 is SNHLY, CDR2 FYNNEI. CDR3 loop: CASSLNGRGVTEAFF. CDR3 DNA sequence: TGTGCCAGCAGCCTAAATGGCAGGGGGGTCACTGAAGCTTTCTTT.

The chain has TRBV7-3 and TRBJ2-7; the D gene is possibly TRBD1 (6 bases). Trimming took off 0 bases at V and 3 bases at J, with 9 bases between the two ends. The CDR3 sequence is 14 residues long. Germline V gives CDR1 SGHTA, CDR2 FQGTGA. CDR3 residues: CASSLTGQIYEQYF. CDR3 coding DNA: TGTGCCAGCAGCTTAACCGGACAGATCTACGAGCAGTACTTC.

V gene TRBV2 combines with J gene TRBJ2-3; 9 nucleotides align to TRBD1. This CDR3 spans 15 amino acids. The V and J ends lost 5 bases and 3 bases, in that order; junction bases with no gene match: 6. Per the germline V gene, CDR1 is SNHLY and CDR2 is FYNNEI. CDR3 DNA: TGTGCCAGCAGTAAGGACAGGGGCTGGACAGATACGCAGTATTTT. Protein product: CASSKDRGWTDTQYF.

The genes are TRBV19 and TRBJ1-5, with 9 bases that match TRBD1. V lost 5 bases to trimming and J lost 0 bases; unmatched junction nucleotides: 5. The V gene's germline CDR1 is LNHDA and CDR2 SQIVND (reference sequence). The CDR3 consists of 16 residues. CDR3 sequence: CASSDDRGNSNQPQHF. CDR3 nucleotide sequence: TGTGCCAGTAGTGATGACAGGGGGAATAGCAATCAGCCCCAGCATTTT.

This chain links TRBV28 with TRBJ2-2; D gene uncertain. Trimming shortened V by 7 bases and J by 4 bases, and 10 bases separated the two germline ends. Per germline, CDR1 MDHEN and CDR2 SYDVKM. The CDR3 totals 13 residues. The chain's CDR3 is CASIERGTGELFF. The CDR3, as DNA: TGTGCCAGCATAGAGCGAGGCACCGGGGAGCTGTTTTTT.

This chain links TRBV5-1 with TRBJ2-2, with D unclear. CDR1 is SGHRS, CDR2 YFSETQ, per germline. Between the trimmed V and J ends, which lost 4 bases and 1 base, there was a span of 11 bases. This CDR3 region has 15 residues. The chain's CDR3 is CASSVDGWNTGELFF. In nucleotides, the CDR3 is TGCGCCAGCAGCGTGGATGGGTGGAACACCGGGGAGCTGTTTTTT.

The V gene is TRBV2, the J gene TRBJ2-2; D may correspond to TRBD1 or TRBD2 (5 bases each). Deletions cut 4 bases from V and 4 bases from J, with 13 bases between. The germline CDR1 and CDR2 sequences are SNHLY and FYNNEI. The CDR3 is 15 residues long. The DNA of the CDR3 is TGTGCCAGCAGTGTGTCCGAGGGGTCCACCGGGGAGCTGTTTTTT. Translating it yields CASSVSEGSTGELFF.

V gene TRBV10-3 combines with J gene TRBJ2-2, with D possibly being TRBD1 (6 bases). V was shortened by 10 bases and J by 4 bases, with 19 bases between the two germline ends. The length of the CDR3 is 15 residues. The germline V gene has CDR1 ENHRY and CDR2 SYGVKD. The CDR3 here is CATAGAGSITGELFF. The CDR3 DNA reads TGTGCCACCGCAGGGGCTGGGTCGATCACCGGGGAGCTGTTTTTT.

The CDR3 region is CASSLPDKQGFRYGYTF. CDR3 in DNA: TGCGCCAGCAGCCTTCCGGACAAACAGGGGTTTAGGTATGGCTACACCTTC. The V and J genes are TRBV5-1 and TRBJ1-2, with 7 bases lining up with TRBD1. The CDR3 is 17 amino acids. The V gene's germline CDR1 is SGHRS and CDR2 YFSETQ. The V gene end was trimmed by 4 bases and the J gene end by 5 bases; junction bases not matched to a gene: 17.

The V and J genes are TRBV6-1 and TRBJ2-7, with 9 bases that match TRBD1. The V gene end was trimmed by 11 bases and the J gene end by 3 bases; junction bases not matched to a gene: 5. Germline CDR1 and CDR2: MNHNS and SASEGT. The CDR3 consists of 12 residues. The CDR3 DNA follows: TGTGCCGTACAGGGGGCTCTCTACGAGCAGTACTTC. As protein: CAVQGALYEQYF.

The chain links TRBV4-2 to TRBJ2-2; D is perhaps TRBD1 or TRBD2 (5 bases each). The CDR3 extends over 14 amino acids. V was clipped by 4 bases and J by 2 bases, with 8 bases between them. Germline V CDR1 and CDR2: LGHNA, YNFKEQ. CDR3 protein: CASSPGPNTGELFF. CDR3 nucleotides: TGTGCCAGCAGCCCGGGACCCAACACCGGGGAGCTGTTTTTT.

The chain combines TRBV5-1 with TRBJ2-5; D is undetermined. Germline lookup yields CDR1 SGHRS and CDR2 YFSETQ. Deletions cut 0 bases from V and 3 bases from J, with 3 bases between. The CDR3 has 12 amino acids. In DNA, the CDR3 is TGCGCCAGCAGCTTGGAAGAAGAGACCCAGTACTTC. Translation gives CASSLEEETQYF.

The chain couples TRBV6-5 to TRBJ1-4, with D possibly matching TRBD1 (6 bases). The CDR3 runs to 14 residues. Trimming cost V 0 bases and J 11 bases, with 13 bases left between them. CDR1 is MNHEY, CDR2 SVGAGI, per germline. CDR3 in amino acids: CASSYSGIGGKLFF. CDR3 DNA: TGTGCCAGCAGTTACTCGGGGATAGGGGGGAAACTGTTTTTT.

The chain links TRBV7-2 to TRBJ2-5; perhaps TRBD1 as D (8 bases). Between the trimmed V and J ends, which lost 8 bases and 6 bases, there was a span of 31 bases. The CDR3 runs to 18 residues. The germline CDR1 and CDR2 sequences are SGHTA and FQGNSA. CDR3 amino acids: CASSRPAGGQTGGQTQYF. CDR3 bases: TGTGCCAGCTCTCGACCGGCAGGGGGCCAAACGGGGGGCCAGACCCAGTACTTC.

The J gene is TRBJ1-4, the V gene TRBV7-9; D unresolved. The germline V gene encodes CDR1 SEHNR and CDR2 FQNEAQ (reference sequence). There are 14 residues in the CDR3. V lost 8 bases, J lost 4 bases, and 14 bases lay in between. The CDR3 here is CASAYTSSNEKLFF. CDR3 DNA: TGTGCCAGCGCATACACGTCCAGTAATGAAAAACTGTTTTTT.

The rearrangement joins TRBV5-6 to TRBJ2-3; 8 bases agree with TRBD2. The CDR3 runs 15 residues. CDR1 and CDR2 from the germline V gene are SGHDT and YYEEEE. Trimming cost V 4 bases and J 0 bases; bases outside gene matches: 4. CDR3 sequence: CASSRTSPSTDTQYF. CDR3 DNA sequence: TGTGCCAGCAGCAGGACTAGCCCTAGCACAGATACGCAGTATTTT.